The clone carrying this T cell receptor (beta chain) occurred many times. The sample comes from a study of CD8 T cells in ankylosing spondylitis. TCRdb recomputed calls from the 5' RACE reads with MiXCR, one row per CDR3 protein. Of 90,000 to 100,000 distinct CDR3 sequences listed, roughly 8.3% are singletons. The germline V gene encodes CDR1 SGHRS and CDR2 YFSETQ. J gave up 2 bases and V 4 bases, and 7 bases lay outside the gene matches. The length of the CDR3 is 15 residues. This receptor was obtained from a male donor with ankylosing spondylitis or in good health (not recorded which). The source material was blood, either unsorted or a sorted T cell fraction (not recorded which). The chain joins TRBV5-1 to TRBJ2-3, with TRBD2 matching 7 bases. The CDR3 spells CASSPEAGNTDTQYF. CDR3 bases: TGCGCCAGCAGCCCAGAAGCGGGGAACACAGATACGCAGTATTTT.